This TCR beta chain was documented in a study of blood T cell repertoires in COVID-19 (dated by TCRdb to about 2020). With regard to the full study: Samples covering the acute and convalescent phases of COVID-19 were provided by collaborators in the United States, Italy and Spain. The prospective study material was composed of cDNA or gDNA derived from T cells, B-cell-depleted T cells, or PBMCs. The repertoires were released in a freely available public database intended as a resource for research on the immune response to SARS-CoV-2. Sample metadata almost always included a de-identified subject ID, COVID-19 status, age in years and sex. The samples were drawn from two sources: the first 160 participants of the ongoing ImmuneRACE study, and 950 to 1,500 subjects contributed by 6 global collaborators. Subjects who had been exposed to COVID-19, were actively infected with it, or had recovered from it provided the deeply sampled blood TCRbeta repertoires that made up the dataset. Where HLA class I and class II types were available, the types were taken from metadata supplied by the sample provider, not from assay-based typing.

Details on this clone: The clone's antigen remains unknown. There are no base qualities to consult, and no much larger clone falls within one base.

TCRbeta CDR3 regions were amplified from genomic DNA using the immunoSEQ Assay, a bias-controlled multiplex PCR. The authors' analysis ran thus. Nucleated cell counts per sample were estimated from amplification of reference gene primers within the assay. To quantify the absolute abundance of each unique TCRbeta CDR3 rearrangement, sequence reads were collapsed and filtered. Productive Simpson clonality was computed per sample as the square root of Simpson's diversity index over productive rearrangements. TCRdb's version of the immuneACCESS table is confined to in-frame rearrangements and falls short of the full clone set. An unresolved V gene accounts for under half of the shortfall where checked; the remainder is of unknown origin. That table furnishes V, J and clone size, whereas the DNA furnished D and trimming. This sample gives roughly 150,000 clones in total; roughly 83% of them show up just once. Roughly 9.1% of the sample comes from the top ten.

Study-wide conclusions, independent of this receptor: How much clinical and demographic metadata was included differed by source and by participant, and the metadata was provided uncurated.

The CDR3, from cysteine to phenylalanine, totals 14 residues. The CDR3 DNA has 42 bases and is translated from base 1. CDR1 and CDR2 are drawn from the germline V gene: SGHRS, YFSETQ. V gives up 0 bases and J gives up 1 base, and the segment between their germline ends measures 8 bases. The collaborating institutions used their own protocols to collect whole blood in K2EDTA tubes. For TCRbeta analysis, collaborators shipped samples as frozen whole blood, isolated PBMCs, or DNA extracted from either of those sample types. The sample consisted of peripheral blood. In this chain, TRBV5-1 is recombined with TRBJ2-7, with the D gene too uncertain to name. The receptor's source is an elderly woman with active or convalescent COVID-19. The CDR3 amino acid sequence is: CASSLEGGSYEQYF. The sequenced DNA: TGCGCCAGCAGCTTGGAAGGCGGATCCTACGAGCAGTACTTC.